This T cell receptor beta chain was identified during a study of OX40 agonist ivuxolimab in advanced cancers. Study-wide background: Partial responses were achieved by three patients: one hepatocellular carcinoma, two cutaneous melanoma.

Trimming at V came to 4 bases and at J to 6 bases, leaving 10 bases not matched to a gene. CDR3 length: 15 residues. Germline V gene data show CDR1 as SGDLS and CDR2 as YYNGEE. Sequencing used immunoSEQ multiplex PCR; TCRdb keeps in-frame clones, though not all of them. This sample yields 60,000 or so clones, of which 80% to 90% are seen a single time; approximately 5% belongs to the top ten. The sequencing used CD4+ or CD8+ T cells sorted from blood, collected in a trial of the OX40 agonist ivuxolimab. The V call is TRBV9, the J call TRBJ2-7; 10 bases agree with TRBD2. The receptor was isolated from an adult with an advanced solid tumor such as melanoma, head and neck, liver or kidney cancer. The CDR3, as DNA: TGTGCCAGCAGCTCACGGACTAGCGGATTGTCCGAGCAGTACTTC. Translation: CASSSRTSGLSEQYF.